One and the same sample provided the 6 T cell receptor beta chains below, sequenced in a study of memory CD4+ T cells and cytomegalovirus serostatus. The sort gate was single viable CD3+CD4+CD8-CD45RO+ cells for memory CD4+ T cells. The data were produced by immunoSEQ multiplex PCR, yet TCRdb's version contains in-frame clones alone and is incomplete. The data hold tens of thousands of clones, with 60% to 80% observed a single time. The sample was memory CD4+ T cells from blood. The receptors here all came from an adult in good health and CMV-seronegative.

The chain uses TRBV4-2 and TRBJ2-5; 9 bases line up with TRBD2. This CDR3 spans 17 amino acids. Germline CDR1 LGHNA, CDR2 YNFKEQ. V was pared by 0 bases and J by 2 bases, with 7 bases of the junction left unmatched. CDR3 sequence reads: CASSQDLAGGQQETQYF. The CDR3 region has the DNA TGTGCCAGCAGCCAAGATCTGGCGGGAGGGCAACAAGAGACCCAGTACTTC.

The chain employs TRBV6-6 and TRBJ2-2; D is ambiguous. Germline CDR1 MNHNY, CDR2 SVGAGI (reference sequence). This CDR3 contains 12 residues. Between the trimmed V and J ends, which lost 5 bases and 4 bases, there was a span of 5 bases. The CDR3 protein is CASSHSTGELFF. The CDR3, as DNA: TGTGCCAGCAGTCATTCCACCGGGGAGCTGTTTTTT.

This chain connects TRBV9 to TRBJ2-2, with D maybe TRBD1 (6 bases). The germline V gene encodes CDR1 SGDLS and CDR2 YYNGEE. The CDR3 loop spans 14 amino acids. Trimming shortened V by 3 bases and J by 1 base, and 7 bases separated the two germline ends. The CDR3 region has the DNA TGTGCCAGCAGCGCGACAGGGAACACCGGGGAGCTGTTTTTT. Protein product: CASSATGNTGELFF.

The V and J genes are TRBV11-2 and TRBJ2-2; D possibly corresponds to TRBD1 (5 bases). CDR1 is SGHAT, CDR2 FQNNGV, per germline. V lost 1 base, J lost 7 bases, and 16 bases lay in between. This CDR3 is 16 amino acids long. CDR3 protein: CASSLVSGQGGGELFF. The DNA of the CDR3 is TGTGCCAGCAGCTTAGTCTCTGGGCAGGGTGGCGGGGAGCTGTTTTTT.

This rearrangement joins TRBV27 to TRBJ1-2; perhaps TRBD1 as D (5 bases). The CDR3 consists of 13 residues. V was trimmed by 6 bases and J by 4 bases, leaving 12 bases between them. From germline, CDR1 is MNHEY and CDR2 SMNVEV (reference sequence). DNA of the CDR3: TGTGCCAGCAGCCCCTTCGGGGCCTATGGCTACACCTTC. Encoded protein: CASSPFGAYGYTF.

This sequence joins TRBV19 and TRBJ2-7, with 10 bases matching TRBD2. V lost 5 bases, J lost 2 bases, and 6 bases stayed unmatched. This CDR3 is 15 amino acids long. Germline-derived CDR1 and CDR2 are LNHDA and SQIVND (reference sequence). In DNA form, the CDR3 reads TGTGCCAGTAGTGCTAGCGGGAGCTTTACCTACGAGCAGTACTTC. Translated: CASSASGSFTYEQYF.